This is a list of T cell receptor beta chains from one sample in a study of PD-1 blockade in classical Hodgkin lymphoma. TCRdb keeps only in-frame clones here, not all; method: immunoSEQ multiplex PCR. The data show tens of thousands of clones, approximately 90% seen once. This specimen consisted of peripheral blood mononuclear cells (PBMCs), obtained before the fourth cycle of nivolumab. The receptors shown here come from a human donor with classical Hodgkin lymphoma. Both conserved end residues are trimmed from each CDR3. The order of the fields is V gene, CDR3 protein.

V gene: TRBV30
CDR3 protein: AWVGHKDNSPLH

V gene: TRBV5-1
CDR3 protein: ASSLASGGTSSEQF

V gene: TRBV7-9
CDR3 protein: ASSSGQDQETQY

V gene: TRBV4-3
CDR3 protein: ASSQGLAGTYEQY

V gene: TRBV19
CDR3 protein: ASMGRTSYEQY

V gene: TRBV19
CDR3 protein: ASRTTGAGNQPQH

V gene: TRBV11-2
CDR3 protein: ASSSGFGLGNEKLF

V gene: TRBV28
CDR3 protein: ASTTMGQSSLYNEQF

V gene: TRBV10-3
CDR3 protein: AISSDGGGPSNHTIY

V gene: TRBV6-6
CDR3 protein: ASSSGQGPDRAF

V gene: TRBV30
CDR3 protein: AWNTGGSTNEKLF

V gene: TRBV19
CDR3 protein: ASSGGITEAF

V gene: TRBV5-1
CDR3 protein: ASSPRVAGGGRDNEQF